This TCR beta chain was sequenced in a study of metastatic and nonmetastatic thyroid tumors. This clone counts as medium-sized. Antigen unknown. Using MiXCR, TCRdb re-called clones from the PCR reads. The table has 15,000 or so clones, approximately 24% seen once. Thyroid surgery had not been preceded by any treatment in any patient. Notes on the study in general: For both blood and tumor, malignant thyroid tumors reportedly showed significantly higher TCR beta diversity than benign nodules did.

The CDR3 totals 10 residues. Trimming took off 4 bases at V and 2 bases at J, with 0 bases between the two ends. Germline CDR1 is LGHDT and CDR2 is YNNKEL (reference sequence). The clonotype was recovered from a female donor with papillary thyroid cancer or a benign thyroid nodule (not recorded which). Some clones in this sample may be carry-over from other donors' samples. Input material: tumor tissue. The chain recombines TRBV3-1 with TRBJ2-7; D unresolved. For the CDR3, the DNA is TGTGCCAGCAGCCCCTACGAGCAGTACTTC. Residues: CASSPYEQYF.